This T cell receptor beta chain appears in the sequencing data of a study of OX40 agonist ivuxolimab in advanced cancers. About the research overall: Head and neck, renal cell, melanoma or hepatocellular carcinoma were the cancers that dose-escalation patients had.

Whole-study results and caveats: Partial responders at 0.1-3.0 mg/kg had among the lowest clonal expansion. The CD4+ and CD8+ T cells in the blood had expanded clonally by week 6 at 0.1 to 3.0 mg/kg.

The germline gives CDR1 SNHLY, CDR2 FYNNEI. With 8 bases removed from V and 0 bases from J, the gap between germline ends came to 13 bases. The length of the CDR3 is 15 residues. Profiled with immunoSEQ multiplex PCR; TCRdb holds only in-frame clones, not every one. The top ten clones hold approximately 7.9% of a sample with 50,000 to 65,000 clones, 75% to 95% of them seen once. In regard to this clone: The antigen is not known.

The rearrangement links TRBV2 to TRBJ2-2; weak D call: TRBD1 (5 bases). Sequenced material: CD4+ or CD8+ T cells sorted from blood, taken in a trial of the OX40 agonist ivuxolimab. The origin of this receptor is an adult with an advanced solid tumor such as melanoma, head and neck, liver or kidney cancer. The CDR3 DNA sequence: TGTGCCAGCGGTTTAGACAGAGCGAACACCGGGGAGCTGTTTTTT. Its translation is CASGLDRANTGELFF.